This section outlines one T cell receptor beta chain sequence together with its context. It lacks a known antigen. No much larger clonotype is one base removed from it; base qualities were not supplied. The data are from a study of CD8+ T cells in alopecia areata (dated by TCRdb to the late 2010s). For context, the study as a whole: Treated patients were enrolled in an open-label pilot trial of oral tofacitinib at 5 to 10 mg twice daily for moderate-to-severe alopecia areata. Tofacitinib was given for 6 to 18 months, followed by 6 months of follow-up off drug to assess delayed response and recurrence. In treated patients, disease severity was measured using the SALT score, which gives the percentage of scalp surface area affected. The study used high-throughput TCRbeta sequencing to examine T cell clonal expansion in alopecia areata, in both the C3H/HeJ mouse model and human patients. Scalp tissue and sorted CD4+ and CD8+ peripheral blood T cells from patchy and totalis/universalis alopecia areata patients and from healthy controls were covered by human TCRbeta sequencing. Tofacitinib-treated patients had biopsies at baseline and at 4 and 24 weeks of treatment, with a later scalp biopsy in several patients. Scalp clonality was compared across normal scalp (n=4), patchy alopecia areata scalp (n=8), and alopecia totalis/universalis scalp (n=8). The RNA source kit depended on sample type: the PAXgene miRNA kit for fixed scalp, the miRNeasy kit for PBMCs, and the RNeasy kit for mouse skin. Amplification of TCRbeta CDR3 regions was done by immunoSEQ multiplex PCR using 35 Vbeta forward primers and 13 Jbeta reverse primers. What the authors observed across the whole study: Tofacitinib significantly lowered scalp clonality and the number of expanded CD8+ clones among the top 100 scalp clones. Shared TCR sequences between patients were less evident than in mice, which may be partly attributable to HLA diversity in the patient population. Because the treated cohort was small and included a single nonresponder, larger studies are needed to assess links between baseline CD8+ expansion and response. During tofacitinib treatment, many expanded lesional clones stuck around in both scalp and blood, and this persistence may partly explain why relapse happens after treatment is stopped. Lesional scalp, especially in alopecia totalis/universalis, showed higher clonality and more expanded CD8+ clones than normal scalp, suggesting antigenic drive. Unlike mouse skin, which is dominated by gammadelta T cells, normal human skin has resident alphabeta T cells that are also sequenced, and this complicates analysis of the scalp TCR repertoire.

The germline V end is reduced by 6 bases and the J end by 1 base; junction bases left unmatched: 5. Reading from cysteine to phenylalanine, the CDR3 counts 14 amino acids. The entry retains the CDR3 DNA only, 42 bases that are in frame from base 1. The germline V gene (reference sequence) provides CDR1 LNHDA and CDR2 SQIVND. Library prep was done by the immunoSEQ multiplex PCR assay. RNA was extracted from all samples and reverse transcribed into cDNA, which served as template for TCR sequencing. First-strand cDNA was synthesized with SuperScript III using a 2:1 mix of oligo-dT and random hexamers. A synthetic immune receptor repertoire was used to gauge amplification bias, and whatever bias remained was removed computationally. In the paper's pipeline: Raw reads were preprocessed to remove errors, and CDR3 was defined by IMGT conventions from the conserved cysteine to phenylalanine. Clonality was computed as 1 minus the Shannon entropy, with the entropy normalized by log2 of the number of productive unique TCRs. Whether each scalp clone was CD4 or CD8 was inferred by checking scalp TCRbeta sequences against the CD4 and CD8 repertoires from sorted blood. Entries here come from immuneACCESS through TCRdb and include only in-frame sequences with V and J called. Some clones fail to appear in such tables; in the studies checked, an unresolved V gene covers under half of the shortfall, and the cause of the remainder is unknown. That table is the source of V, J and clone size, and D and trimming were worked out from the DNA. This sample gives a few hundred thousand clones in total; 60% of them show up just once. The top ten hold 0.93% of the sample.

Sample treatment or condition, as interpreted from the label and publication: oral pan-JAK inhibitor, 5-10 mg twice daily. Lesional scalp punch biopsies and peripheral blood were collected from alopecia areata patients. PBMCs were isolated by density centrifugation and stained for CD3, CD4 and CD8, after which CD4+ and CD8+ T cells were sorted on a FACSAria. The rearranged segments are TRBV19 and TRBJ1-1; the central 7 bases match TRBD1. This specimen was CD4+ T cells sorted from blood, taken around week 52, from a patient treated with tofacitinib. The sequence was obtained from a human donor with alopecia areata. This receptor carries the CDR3 CASSNRGQNTEAFF. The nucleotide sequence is TGTGCCAGTAGCAACAGGGGCCAGAACACTGAAGCTTTCTTT.